A selection of T cell receptor beta chains follows, all from one sample in a study of blood T cell repertoires in COVID-19. The repertoire was sequenced with immunoSEQ multiplex PCR; TCRdb's copy has only in-frame clones and lacks some. Of around 180,000 clones in the sample, approximately 91% were seen once. Sequenced material: peripheral blood. The receptors here all came from a man aged 70 or older with active or convalescent COVID-19. CDR3s include the opening cysteine and the closing phenylalanine or tryptophan.

>TRBV27
CASSSDRGNSPLHF
>TRBV27
CASSSPTSQSLDTQYF
>TRBV9
CASSGQGWSEAFF
>TRBV28
CASGIGGSIYNEQFF
>TRBV19
CASSRQGSSYEQYF
>TRBV6-2/TRBV6-3
CASSWTSGRADTQYF
>TRBV6-6
CASRTGGSNEQFF
>TRBV4-1
CASSQDHYGGVTKNIQYF
>TRBV7-9
CASSRAGVYYGYTF
>TRBV10-3
CATQGDSENTEAFF
>TRBV28
CASRRQGYEQYF
>TRBV7-8
CASKAWTGDEKLFF
>TRBV7-8
CASSLSGGQGIEKLFF
>TRBV5-1
CASSLNEYRGLHGYTF
>TRBV2
CASSGVGSGPQETQYF
>TRBV7-8
CASKLQESSYNEQFF
>TRBV3-1/TRBV3-2
CASSQGVAAFGEQYF